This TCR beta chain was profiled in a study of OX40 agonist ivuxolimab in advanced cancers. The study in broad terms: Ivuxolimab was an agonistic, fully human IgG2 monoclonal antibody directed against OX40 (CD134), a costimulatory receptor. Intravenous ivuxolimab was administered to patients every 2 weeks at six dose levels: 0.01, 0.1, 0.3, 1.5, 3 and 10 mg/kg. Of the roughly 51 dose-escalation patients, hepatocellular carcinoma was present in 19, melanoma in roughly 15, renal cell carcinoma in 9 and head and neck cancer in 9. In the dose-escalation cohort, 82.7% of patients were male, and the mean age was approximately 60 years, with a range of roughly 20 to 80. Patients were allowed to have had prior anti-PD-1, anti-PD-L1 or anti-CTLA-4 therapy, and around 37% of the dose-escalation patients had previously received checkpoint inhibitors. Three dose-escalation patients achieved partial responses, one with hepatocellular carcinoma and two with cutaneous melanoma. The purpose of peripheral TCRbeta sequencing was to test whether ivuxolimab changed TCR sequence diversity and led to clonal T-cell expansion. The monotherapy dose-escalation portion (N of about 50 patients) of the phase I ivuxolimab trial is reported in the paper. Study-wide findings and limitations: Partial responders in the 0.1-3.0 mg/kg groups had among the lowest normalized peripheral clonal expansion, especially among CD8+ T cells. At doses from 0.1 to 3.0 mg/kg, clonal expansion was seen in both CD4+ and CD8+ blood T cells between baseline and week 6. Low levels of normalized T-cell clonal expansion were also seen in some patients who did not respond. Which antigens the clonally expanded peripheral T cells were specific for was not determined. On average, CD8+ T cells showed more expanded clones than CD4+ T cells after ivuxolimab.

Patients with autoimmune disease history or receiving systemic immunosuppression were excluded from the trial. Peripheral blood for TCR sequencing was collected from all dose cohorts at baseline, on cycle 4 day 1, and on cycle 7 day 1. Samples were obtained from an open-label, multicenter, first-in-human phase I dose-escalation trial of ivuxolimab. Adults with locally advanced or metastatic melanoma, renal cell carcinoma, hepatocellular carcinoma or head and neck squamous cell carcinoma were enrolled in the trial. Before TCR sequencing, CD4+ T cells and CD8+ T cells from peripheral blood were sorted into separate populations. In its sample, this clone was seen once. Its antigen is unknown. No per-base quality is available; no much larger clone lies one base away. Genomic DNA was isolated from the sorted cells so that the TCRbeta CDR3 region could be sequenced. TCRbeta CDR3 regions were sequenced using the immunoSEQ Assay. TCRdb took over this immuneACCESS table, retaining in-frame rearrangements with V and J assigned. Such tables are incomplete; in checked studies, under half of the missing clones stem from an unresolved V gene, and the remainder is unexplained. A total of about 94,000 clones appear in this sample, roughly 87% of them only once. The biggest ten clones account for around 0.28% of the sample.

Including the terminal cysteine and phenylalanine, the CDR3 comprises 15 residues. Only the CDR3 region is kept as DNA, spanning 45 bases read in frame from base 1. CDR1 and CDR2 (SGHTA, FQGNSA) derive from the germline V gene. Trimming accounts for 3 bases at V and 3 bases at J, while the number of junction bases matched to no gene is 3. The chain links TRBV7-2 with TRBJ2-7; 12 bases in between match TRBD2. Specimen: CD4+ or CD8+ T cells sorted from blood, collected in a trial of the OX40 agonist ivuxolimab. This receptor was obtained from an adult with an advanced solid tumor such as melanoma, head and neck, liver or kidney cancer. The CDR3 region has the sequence CASSFLAGGGYEQYF. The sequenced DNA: TGTGCCAGCAGCTTCCTAGCGGGGGGGGGCTACGAGCAGTACTTC.